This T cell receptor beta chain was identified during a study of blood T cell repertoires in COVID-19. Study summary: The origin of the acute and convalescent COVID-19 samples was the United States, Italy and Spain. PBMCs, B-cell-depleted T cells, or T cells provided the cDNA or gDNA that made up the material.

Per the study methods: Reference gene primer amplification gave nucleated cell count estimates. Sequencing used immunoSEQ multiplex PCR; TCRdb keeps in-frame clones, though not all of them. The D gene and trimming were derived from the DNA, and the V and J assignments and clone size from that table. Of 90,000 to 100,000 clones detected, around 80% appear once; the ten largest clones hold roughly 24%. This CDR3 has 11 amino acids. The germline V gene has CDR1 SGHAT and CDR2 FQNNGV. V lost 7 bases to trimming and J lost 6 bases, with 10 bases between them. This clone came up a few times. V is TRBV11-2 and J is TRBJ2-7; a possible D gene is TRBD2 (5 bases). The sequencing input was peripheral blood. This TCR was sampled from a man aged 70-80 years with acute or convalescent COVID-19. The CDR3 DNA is TGTGCCAGCACCTCAGGAGGCGAGCAGTACTTC. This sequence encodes CASTSGGEQYF.